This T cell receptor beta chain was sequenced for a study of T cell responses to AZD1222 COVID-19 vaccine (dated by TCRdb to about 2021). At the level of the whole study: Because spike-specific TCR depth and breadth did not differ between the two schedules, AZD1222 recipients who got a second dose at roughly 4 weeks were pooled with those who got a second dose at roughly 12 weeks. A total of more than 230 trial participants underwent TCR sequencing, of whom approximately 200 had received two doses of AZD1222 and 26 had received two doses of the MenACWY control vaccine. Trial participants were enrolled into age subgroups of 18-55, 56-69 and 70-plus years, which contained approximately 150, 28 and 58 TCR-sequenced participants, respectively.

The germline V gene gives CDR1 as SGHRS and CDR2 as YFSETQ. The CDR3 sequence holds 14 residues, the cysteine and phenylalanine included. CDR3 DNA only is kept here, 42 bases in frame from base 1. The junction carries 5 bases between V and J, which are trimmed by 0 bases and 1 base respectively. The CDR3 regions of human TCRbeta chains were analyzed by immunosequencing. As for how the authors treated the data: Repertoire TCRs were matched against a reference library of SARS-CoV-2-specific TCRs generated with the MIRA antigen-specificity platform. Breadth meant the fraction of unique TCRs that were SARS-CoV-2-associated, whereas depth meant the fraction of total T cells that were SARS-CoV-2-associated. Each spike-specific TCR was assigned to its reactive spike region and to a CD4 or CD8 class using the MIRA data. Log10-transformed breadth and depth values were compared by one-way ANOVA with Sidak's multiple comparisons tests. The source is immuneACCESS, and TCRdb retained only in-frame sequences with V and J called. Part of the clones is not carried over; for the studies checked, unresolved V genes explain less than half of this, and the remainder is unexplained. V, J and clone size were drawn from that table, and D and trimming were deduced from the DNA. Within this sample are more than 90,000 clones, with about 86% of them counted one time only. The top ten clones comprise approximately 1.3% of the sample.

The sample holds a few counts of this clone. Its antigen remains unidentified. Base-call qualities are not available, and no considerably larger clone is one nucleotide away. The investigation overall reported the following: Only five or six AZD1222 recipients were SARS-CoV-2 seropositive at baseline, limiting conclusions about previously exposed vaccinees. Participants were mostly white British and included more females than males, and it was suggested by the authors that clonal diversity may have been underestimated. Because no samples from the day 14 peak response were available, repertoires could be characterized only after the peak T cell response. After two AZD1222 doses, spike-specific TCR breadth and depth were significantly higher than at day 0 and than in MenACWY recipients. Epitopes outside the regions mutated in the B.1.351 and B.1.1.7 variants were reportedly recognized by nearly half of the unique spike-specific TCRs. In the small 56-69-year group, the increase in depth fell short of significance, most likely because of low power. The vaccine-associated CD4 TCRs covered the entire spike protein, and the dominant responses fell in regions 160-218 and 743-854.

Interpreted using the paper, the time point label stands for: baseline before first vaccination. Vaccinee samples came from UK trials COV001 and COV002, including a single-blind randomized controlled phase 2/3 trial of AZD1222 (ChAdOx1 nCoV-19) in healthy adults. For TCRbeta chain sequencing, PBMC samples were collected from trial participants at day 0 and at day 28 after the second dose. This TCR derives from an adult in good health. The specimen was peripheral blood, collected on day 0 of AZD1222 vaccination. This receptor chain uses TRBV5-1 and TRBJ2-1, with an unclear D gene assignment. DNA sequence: TGCGCCAGCAGCTTGGCTGGGTCCTACAATGAGCAGTTCTTC. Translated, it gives CASSLAGSYNEQFF.